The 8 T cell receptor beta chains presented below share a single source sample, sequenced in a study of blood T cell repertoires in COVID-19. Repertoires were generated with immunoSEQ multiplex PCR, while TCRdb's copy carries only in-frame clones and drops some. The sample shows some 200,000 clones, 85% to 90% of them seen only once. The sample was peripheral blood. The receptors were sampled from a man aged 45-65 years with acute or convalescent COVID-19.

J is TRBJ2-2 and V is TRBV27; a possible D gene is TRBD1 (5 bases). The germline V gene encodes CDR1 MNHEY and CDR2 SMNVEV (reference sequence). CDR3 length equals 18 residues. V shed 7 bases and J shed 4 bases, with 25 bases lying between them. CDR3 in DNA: TGTGCCAGCACTCCTAAATCATTCGACAGTGTCGGCACCGGGGAGCTGTTTTTT. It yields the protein CASTPKSFDSVGTGELFF.

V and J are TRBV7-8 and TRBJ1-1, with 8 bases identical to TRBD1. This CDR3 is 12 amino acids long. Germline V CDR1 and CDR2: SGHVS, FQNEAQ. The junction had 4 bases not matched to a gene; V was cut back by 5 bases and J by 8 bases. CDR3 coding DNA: TGTGCCAGCAGCCCCCAGGGGGCGGAAGCTTTCTTT. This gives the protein CASSPQGAEAFF. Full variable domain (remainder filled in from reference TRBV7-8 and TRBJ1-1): GAGVSQSPRYKVAKRGQDVALRCDPISGHVSLFWYQQALGQGPEFLTYFQNEAQLDKSGLPSDRFFAERPEGSVSTLKIQRTQQEDSAVYLCASSPQGAEAFFGQGTRLTVV.

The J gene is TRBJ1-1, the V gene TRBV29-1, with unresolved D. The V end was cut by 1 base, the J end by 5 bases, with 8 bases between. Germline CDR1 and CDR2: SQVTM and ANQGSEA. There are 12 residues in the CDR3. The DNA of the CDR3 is TGCAGCGTTGAAGCGATCGGGACTGAAGCTTTCTTT. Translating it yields CSVEAIGTEAFF.

The CDR3 here is CASSEPGVVYGYTF. For the CDR3, the DNA is TGTGCCAGCAGTGAACCAGGGGTTGTCTATGGCTACACCTTC. The chain uses TRBV25-1 and TRBJ1-2, with D possibly TRBD1 on 6 matching bases. The CDR3 runs to 14 residues. The germline V gene has CDR1 MGHDK and CDR2 SYGVNS. Trimming shortened V by 2 bases and J by 4 bases, and 11 bases separated the two germline ends.

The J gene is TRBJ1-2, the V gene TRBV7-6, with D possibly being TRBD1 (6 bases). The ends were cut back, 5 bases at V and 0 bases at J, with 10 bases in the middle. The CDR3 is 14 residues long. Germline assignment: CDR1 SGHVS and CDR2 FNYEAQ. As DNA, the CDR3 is TGTGCCAGCAGCCCACAGGGTTCTAACTATGGCTACACCTTC. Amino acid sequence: CASSPQGSNYGYTF. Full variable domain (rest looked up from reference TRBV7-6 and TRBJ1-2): GAGVSQSPRYKVTKRGQDVALRCDPISGHVSLYWYRQALGQGPEFLTYFNYEAQQDKSGLPNDRFSAERPEGSISTLTIQRTEQRDSAMYRCASSPQGSNYGYTFGSGTRLTVV.

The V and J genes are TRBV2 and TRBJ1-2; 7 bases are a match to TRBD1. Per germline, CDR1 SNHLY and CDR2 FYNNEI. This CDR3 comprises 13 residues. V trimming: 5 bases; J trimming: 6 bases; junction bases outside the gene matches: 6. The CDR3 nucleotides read TGTGCCAGCAGTCAGGACAGGTTCAATGGCTACACCTTC. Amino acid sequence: CASSQDRFNGYTF.

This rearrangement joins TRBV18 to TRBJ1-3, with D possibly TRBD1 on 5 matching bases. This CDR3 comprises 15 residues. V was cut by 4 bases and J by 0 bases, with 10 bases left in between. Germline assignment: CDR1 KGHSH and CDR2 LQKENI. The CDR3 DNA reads TGTGCCAGCTCACAACAGGACCCCTCTGGAAACACCATATATTTT. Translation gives CASSQQDPSGNTIYF.

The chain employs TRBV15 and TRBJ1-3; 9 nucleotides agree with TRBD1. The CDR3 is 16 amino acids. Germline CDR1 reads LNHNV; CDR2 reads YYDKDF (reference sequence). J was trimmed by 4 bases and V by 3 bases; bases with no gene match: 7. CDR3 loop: CATSRIDRGTGNTIYF. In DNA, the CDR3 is TGTGCCACCAGCAGGATAGACAGGGGGACAGGAAACACCATATATTTT.